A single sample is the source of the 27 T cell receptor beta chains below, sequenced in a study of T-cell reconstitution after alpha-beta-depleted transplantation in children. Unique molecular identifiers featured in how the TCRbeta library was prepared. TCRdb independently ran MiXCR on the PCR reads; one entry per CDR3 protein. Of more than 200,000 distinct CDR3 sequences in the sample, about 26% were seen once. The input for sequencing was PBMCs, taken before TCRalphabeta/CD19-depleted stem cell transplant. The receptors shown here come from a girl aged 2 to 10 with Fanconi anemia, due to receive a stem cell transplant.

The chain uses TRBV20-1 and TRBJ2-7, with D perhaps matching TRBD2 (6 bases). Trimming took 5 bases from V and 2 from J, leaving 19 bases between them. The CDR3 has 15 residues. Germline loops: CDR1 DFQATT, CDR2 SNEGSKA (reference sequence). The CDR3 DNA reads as TGCAGTGCTCGGCCGACTAGGCTTCCCACCTACGAGCAGTACTTC. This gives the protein CSARPTRLPTYEQYF.

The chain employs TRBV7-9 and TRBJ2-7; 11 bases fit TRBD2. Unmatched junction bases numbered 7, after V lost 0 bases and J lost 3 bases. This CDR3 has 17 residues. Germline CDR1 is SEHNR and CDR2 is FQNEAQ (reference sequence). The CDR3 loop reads CASSLALGTSGIYEQYF. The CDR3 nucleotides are TGTGCCAGCAGCTTAGCGCTAGGGACTAGCGGTATCTACGAGCAGTACTTC.

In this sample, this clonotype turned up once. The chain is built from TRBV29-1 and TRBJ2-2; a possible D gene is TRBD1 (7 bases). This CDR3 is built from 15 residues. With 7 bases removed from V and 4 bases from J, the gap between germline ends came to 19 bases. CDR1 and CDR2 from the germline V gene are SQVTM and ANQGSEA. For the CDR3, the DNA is TGCAGCGGGGCGGCGGCTCAGGGGGGCACCGGGGAGCTGTTTTTT. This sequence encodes CSGAAAQGGTGELFF.

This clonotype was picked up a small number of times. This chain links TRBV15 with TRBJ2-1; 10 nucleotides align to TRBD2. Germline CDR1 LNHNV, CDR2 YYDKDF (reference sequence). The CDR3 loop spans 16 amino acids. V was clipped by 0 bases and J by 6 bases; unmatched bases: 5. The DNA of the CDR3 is TGTGCCACCAGCAGAGATCGGACTAGCGGCGCCAATGAGCAGTTCTTC. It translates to CATSRDRTSGANEQFF.

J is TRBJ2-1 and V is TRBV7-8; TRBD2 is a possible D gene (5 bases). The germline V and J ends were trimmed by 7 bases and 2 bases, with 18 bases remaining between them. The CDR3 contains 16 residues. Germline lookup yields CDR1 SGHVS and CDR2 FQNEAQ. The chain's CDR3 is CASTPFTSPTYNEQFF. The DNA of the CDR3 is TGTGCCAGCACCCCCTTTACTAGTCCGACCTACAATGAGCAGTTCTTC.

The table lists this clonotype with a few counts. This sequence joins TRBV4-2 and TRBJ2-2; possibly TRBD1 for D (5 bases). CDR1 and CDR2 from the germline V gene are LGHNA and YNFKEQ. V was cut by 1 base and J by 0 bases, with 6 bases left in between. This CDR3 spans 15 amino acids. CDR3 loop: CASSQGRANTGELFF. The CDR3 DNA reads TGTGCCAGCAGCCAAGGCAGGGCGAACACCGGGGAGCTGTTTTTT.

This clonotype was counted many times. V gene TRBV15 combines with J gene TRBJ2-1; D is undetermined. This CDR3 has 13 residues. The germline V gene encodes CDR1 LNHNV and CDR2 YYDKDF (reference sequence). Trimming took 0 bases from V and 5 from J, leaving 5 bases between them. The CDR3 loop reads CATSRDWDNEQFF. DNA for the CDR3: TGTGCCACCAGCAGAGATTGGGACAATGAGCAGTTCTTC.

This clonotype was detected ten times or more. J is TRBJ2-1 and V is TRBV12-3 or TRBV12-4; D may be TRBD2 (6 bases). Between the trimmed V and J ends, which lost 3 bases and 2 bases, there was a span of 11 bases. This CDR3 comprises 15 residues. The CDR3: CASSLFSGPYNEQFF. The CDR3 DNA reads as TGTGCCAGCAGTTTGTTTAGCGGCCCCTACAATGAGCAGTTCTTC.

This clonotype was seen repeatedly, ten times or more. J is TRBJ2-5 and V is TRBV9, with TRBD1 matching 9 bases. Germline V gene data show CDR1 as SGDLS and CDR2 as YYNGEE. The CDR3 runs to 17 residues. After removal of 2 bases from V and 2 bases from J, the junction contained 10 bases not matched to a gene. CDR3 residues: CASSVAGTGTYQETQYF. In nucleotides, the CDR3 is TGTGCCAGCAGCGTGGCCGGGACAGGGACGTATCAAGAGACCCAGTACTTC.

CDR3 protein: CASSLGEGSPYEQYF. In DNA form, the CDR3 reads TGTGCCAGCAGCTTAGGGGAGGGCTCGCCCTACGAGCAGTACTTC. The chain uses TRBV7-2 and TRBJ2-7; 7 bases map to TRBD2. CDR1 and CDR2 (germline): SGHTA, FQGNSA. The CDR3 runs 15 residues. V was clipped by 1 base and J by 2 bases; unmatched bases: 5.

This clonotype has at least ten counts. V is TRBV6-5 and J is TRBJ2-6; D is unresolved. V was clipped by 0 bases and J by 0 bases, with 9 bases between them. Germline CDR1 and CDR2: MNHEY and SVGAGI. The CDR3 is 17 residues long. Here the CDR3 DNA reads TGTGCCAGCAGTTACTCTACAGTACTCTCTGGGGCCAACGTCCTGACTTTC. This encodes CASSYSTVLSGANVLTF.

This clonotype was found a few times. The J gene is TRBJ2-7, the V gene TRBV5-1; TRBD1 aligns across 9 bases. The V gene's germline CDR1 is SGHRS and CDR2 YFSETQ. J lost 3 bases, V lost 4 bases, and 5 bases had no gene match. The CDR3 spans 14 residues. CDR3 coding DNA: TGCGCCAGCAGCCGGACAGGGGAGGGCTACGAGCAGTACTTC. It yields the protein CASSRTGEGYEQYF.

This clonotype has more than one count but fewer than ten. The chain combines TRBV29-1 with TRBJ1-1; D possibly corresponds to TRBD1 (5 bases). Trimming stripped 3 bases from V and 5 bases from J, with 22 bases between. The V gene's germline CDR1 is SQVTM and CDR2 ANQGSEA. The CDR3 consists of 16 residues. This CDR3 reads CSVDPNGVGGDTEAFF. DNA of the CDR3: TGCAGCGTTGATCCTAATGGTGTTGGGGGGGATACTGAAGCTTTCTTT.

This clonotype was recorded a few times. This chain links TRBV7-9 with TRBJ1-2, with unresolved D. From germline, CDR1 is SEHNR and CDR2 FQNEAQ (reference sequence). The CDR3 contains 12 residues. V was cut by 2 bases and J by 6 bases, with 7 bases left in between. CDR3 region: CASSLYRDGYTF. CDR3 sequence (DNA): TGTGCCAGCAGCTTATATCGGGATGGCTACACCTTC.

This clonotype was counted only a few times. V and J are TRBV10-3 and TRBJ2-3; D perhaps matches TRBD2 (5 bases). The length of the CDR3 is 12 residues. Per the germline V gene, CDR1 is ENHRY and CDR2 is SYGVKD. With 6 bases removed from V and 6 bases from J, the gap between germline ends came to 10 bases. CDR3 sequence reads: CAIREREDTQYF. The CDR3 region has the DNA TGTGCCATCAGGGAAAGGGAGGATACGCAGTATTTT.

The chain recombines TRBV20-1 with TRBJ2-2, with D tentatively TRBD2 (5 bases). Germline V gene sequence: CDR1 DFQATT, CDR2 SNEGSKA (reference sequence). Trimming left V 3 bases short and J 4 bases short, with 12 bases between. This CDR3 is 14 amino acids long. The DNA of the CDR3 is TGCAGTGCTAGGTCCGCGGGCATCACCGGGGAGCTGTTTTTT. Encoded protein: CSARSAGITGELFF.

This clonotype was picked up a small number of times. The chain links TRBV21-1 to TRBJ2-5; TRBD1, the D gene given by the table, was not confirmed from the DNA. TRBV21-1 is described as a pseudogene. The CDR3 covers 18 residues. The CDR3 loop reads CASSSPLGGVLVQETQYF. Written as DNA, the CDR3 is TGTGCCAGCAGCTCCCCCCTAGGTGGGGTACTAGTCCAAGAGACCCAGTACTTC.

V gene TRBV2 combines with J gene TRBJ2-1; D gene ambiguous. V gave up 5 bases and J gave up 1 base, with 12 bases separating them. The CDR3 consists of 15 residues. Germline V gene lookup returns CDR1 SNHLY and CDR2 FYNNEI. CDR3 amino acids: CASSRTPRSYNEQFF. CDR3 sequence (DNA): TGTGCCAGCAGTCGTACTCCGCGATCCTACAATGAGCAGTTCTTC.

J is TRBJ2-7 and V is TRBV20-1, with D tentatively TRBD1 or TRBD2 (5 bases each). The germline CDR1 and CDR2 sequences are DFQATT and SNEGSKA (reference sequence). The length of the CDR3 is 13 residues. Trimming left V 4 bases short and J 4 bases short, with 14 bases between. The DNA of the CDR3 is TGCAGTGCTACATCCACTAGGGGATACGAGCAGTACTTC. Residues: CSATSTRGYEQYF.

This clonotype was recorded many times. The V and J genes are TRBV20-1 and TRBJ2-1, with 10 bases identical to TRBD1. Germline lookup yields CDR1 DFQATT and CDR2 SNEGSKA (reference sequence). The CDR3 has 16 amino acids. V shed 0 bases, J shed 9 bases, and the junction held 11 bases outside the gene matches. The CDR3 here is CSARDPGTGDKGEQFF. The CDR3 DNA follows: TGCAGTGCTAGAGACCCCGGGACAGGGGATAAGGGTGAGCAGTTCTTC.

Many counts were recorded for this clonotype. CDR3 in amino acids: CASSLYAGDNEQFF. In DNA form, the CDR3 reads TGTGCCAGCAGTTTATATGCAGGGGATAATGAGCAGTTCTTC. The gene calls are TRBV12-3 or TRBV12-4 and TRBJ2-1; D possibly corresponds to TRBD1 (6 bases). The V gene lost 2 bases and the J gene lost 7 bases, with 12 bases spanning the gap. The CDR3 sequence is 14 residues long.

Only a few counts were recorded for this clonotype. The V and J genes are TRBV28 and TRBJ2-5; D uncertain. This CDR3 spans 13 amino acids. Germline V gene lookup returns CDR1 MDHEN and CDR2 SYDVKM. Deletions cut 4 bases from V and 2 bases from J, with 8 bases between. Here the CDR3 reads CASSSPGQETQYF. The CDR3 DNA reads TGTGCCAGCAGTTCCCCTGGGCAAGAGACCCAGTACTTC.

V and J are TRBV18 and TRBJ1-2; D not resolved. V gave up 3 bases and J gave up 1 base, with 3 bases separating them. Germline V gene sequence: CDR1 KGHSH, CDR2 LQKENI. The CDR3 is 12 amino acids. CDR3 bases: TGTGCCAGCTCACCCAATAACTATGGCTACACCTTC. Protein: CASSPNNYGYTF.

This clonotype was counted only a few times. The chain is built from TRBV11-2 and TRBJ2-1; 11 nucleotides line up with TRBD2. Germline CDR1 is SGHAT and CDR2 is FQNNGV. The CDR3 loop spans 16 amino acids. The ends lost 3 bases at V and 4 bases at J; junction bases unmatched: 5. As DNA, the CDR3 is TGTGCCAGCAGCTTCGGACTAGCGGGTCCTTACAATGAGCAGTTCTTC. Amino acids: CASSFGLAGPYNEQFF.

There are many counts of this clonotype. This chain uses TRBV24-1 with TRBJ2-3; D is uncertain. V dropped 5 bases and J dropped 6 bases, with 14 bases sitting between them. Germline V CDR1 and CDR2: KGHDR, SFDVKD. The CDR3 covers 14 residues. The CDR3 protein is CATSAPDRSDTQYF. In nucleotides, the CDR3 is TGTGCCACCAGTGCCCCGGACCGCTCCGATACGCAGTATTTT.

The CDR3 region is CASSSPVNTEAFF. Here the CDR3 DNA reads TGTGCCAGCAGTTCCCCGGTGAACACTGAAGCTTTCTTT. V and J are TRBV28 and TRBJ1-1; D gene unclear. CDR1 is MDHEN, CDR2 SYDVKM, per germline. Trimming shortened V by 4 bases and J by 0 bases, and 6 bases separated the two germline ends. CDR3 length: 13 residues.

The CDR3, as DNA: TGCAGTGCTCCCCGAGACAGGGGTAACGAGCAGTACTTC. Amino acid sequence: CSAPRDRGNEQYF. The chain recombines TRBV20-1 with TRBJ2-7; 8 bases are a match to TRBD1. Germline loops: CDR1 DFQATT, CDR2 SNEGSKA (reference sequence). The CDR3 contains 13 residues. V was clipped by 5 bases and J by 5 bases; unmatched bases: 8.